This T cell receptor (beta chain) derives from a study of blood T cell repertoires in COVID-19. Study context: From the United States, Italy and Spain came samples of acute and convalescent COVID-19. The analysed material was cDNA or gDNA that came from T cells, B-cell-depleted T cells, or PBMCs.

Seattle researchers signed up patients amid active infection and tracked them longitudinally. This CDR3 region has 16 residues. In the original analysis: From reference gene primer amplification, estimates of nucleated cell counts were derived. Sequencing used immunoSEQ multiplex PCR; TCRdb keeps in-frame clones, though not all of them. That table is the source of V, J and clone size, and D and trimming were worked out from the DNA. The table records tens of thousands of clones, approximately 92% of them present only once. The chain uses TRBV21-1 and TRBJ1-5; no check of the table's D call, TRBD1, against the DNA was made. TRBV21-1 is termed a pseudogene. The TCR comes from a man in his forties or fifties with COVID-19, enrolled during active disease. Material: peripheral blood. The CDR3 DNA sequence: TGTGCCAGCAGCAGCCCCGGGACAGGGATAAGCCAGCCCCAGCATTTT. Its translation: CASSSPGTGISQPQHF.